The subject of this entry is one T cell receptor (beta chain). The data belong to a study of T cell responses to AZD1222 COVID-19 vaccine. Sequencing used immunoSEQ multiplex PCR; TCRdb keeps in-frame clones, though not all of them. The sample yields 200,000 or so clones, 85% to 95% seen once. The CDR3 consists of 17 residues. Germline-derived CDR1 and CDR2 are SGHNT and YYREEE (reference sequence). Germline trimming cut 4 bases from V and 2 bases from J; bases unmatched to any gene: 11. The TCR comes from an adult in good health. The rearrangement uses TRBV5-4 and TRBJ1-3; 8 positions match TRBD1. Here the sequenced sample was peripheral blood, taken on day 0 of AZD1222 vaccination. CDR3 in DNA: TGTGCCAGCAGCGCCCGGACAGGGATAACGGCTGGAAACACCATATATTTT. Amino acids: CASSARTGITAGNTIYF.